A selection of T cell receptor beta chains follows, all from one sample in a study of T cell responses to AZD1222 COVID-19 vaccine. The data were produced by immunoSEQ multiplex PCR, yet TCRdb's version contains in-frame clones alone and is incomplete. The table includes some 130,000 clones, just under 95% detected once. The sample was peripheral blood, taken 28 days after the second AZD1222 dose. These receptors were obtained from an adult who received the AZD1222 COVID-19 vaccine. Both conserved end residues are part of each CDR3. A D gene is named only where the DNA matches it firmly. Clone size, where shown, is once, few, many, or a class for clones that have expanded.

NA,NA,TRBJ2-7,TRBV2,TGTGCCAGCAGTGTTCAACGAGGACGGACACGATCCTACGAGCAGTACTTC,CASSVQRGRTRSYEQYF
NA,NA,TRBJ2-1,TRBV30,TGTGCCTGGAGTGTGTCGGTGGGGACGGGCCAGTTCTTC,CAWSVSVGTGQFF
NA,TRBD1,TRBJ1-2,TRBV10-1,TGCGCCAGCAGCCAAGACAGGGTTGGGGGCTACACCTTC,CASSQDRVGGYTF
NA,TRBD2,TRBJ2-5,TRBV2,TGTGCCAGCAGCGTGGGAGGGGAGACCCAGTACTTC,CASSVGGETQYF
NA,NA,TRBJ2-5,TRBV27,TGTGCCAGCCGGGTCAGGGGTCGGGAGACCCAGTACTTC,CASRVRGRETQYF
once,TRBD2,TRBJ2-5,TRBV20-1,TGCAGTGCTAGTGTTCTGCTAGCGGGGGTCCAAGAGACCCAGTACTTC,CSASVLLAGVQETQYF
NA,NA,TRBJ1-5,TRBV6-1,TGTGCCAGCAGTGAGTGGGGTAGCAATCAGCCCCAGCATTTT,CASSEWGSNQPQHF
NA,TRBD1,TRBJ1-2,TRBV4-1,TGCGCCAGCAGCCAAGTCGGTACAGGGGCTGAGGGCTACACCTTC,CASSQVGTGAEGYTF
NA,NA,TRBJ1-6,TRBV5-5,TGTGCCAGCAGCTTGGAAAGCTCCTATAATTCACCCCTCCACTTT,CASSLESSYNSPLHF
NA,NA,TRBJ1-3,TRBV24-1,TGTGCCACCAGTTACCTCTCTGGAAACACCATATATTTT,CATSYLSGNTIYF
once,NA,TRBJ1-1,TRBV7-3,TGTGCCAGCAGCCGCGGGAACACTGAAGCTTTCTTT,CASSRGNTEAFF
NA,NA,TRBJ1-5,TRBV7-6,TGTGCCAGCAGCTTAGAAGCGGAGGGGAATCAGCCCCAGCATTTT,CASSLEAEGNQPQHF
NA,TRBD1,TRBJ2-5,TRBV7-2,TGTGCCAGCAGCTTAGGGGGGACAGGGAAGGAGACCCAGTACTTC,CASSLGGTGKETQYF
NA,NA,TRBJ2-7,TRBV14,TGTGCCAGCAGCCAAGATTGGACTTCCTACGAGCAGTACTTC,CASSQDWTSYEQYF
NA,NA,TRBJ1-2,TRBV6-1,TGTGCCAGCAGTGAAAATCTGGGGAGGCGAGCTAGGGGAGGCTACACCTTC,CASSENLGRRARGGYTF
few,TRBD2,TRBJ2-1,TRBV6-4,TGTGCCAGCAGCTTCGGGGGGGATAACAATGAGCAGTTCTTC,CASSFGGDNNEQFF
NA,NA,TRBJ2-1,TRBV27,TGTGCCAGCAGTTTATTCAGTTACAATGAGCAGTTCTTC,CASSLFSYNEQFF
NA,NA,TRBJ2-7,TRBV19,TGTGCCAGTAGTTATGCTCGCCTCTTCTACGAGCAGTACTTC,CASSYARLFYEQYF
NA,NA,TRBJ1-2,TRBV28,TGTGCCAGCAGGCCGACGGATGATTATGGCTACACCTTC,CASRPTDDYGYTF
NA,TRBD1,TRBJ2-7,TRBV4-3,TGCGCCAGCAGCCAAGACGGGACAGGGGGTTATTACGAGCAGTACTTC,CASSQDGTGGYYEQYF
NA,TRBD1,TRBJ1-5,TRBV2,TGTGCCAGCAGATCGACAGGGGGCAATCAGCCCCAGCATTTT,CASRSTGGNQPQHF
NA,TRBD2,TRBJ2-1,TRBV4-1,TGCGCCAGCAGCCCTCAGGGTAGCGGGGACGAGCAGTTCTTC,CASSPQGSGDEQFF